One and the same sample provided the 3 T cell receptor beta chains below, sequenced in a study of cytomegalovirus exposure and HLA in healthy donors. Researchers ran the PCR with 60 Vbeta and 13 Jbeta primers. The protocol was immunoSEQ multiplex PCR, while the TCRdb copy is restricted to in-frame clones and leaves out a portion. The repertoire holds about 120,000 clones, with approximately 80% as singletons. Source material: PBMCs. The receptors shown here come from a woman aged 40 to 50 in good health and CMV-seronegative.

CDR3 residues: CASSDSRCGREDNEQFF. The CDR3 bases are TGTGCCAGCAGTGACTCTCGATGCGGGAGGGAAGACAATGAGCAGTTCTTC. This sequence joins TRBV6-4 and TRBJ2-1, with 9 nucleotides matching TRBD2. CDR1 and CDR2 from the germline V gene are MRHNA and SNTAGT. This CDR3 is built from 17 residues. J was trimmed by 5 bases and V by 0 bases; bases with no gene match: 8.

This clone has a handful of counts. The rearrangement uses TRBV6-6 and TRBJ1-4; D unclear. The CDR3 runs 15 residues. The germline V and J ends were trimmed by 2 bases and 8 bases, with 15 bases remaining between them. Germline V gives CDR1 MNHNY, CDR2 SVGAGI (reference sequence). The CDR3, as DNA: TGTGCCAGCAGTTACGGCCTTACCCCCAACGAAAAACTGTTTTTT. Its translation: CASSYGLTPNEKLFF.

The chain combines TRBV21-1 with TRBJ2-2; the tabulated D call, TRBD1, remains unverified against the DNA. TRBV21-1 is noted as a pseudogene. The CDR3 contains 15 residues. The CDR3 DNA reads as TGTGCCAGCAGCAAAGTTTTACAGAACACCGGGGAGCTGTTTTTT. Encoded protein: CASSKVLQNTGELFF.